This TCR beta chain comes out of a study of CD8 T cells in ankylosing spondylitis. Regarding the study as a whole: According to the report, clones linked to the disease were significantly enriched in matched synovial fluid samples taken from ankylosing spondylitis patients. Seemingly characteristic of ankylosing spondylitis blood was a TCR beta motif consisting of 7 or 8 highly homologous variants. Some motif variants had been reported before (in reactive arthritis synovial fluid and blood).

Looked up from germline, CDR1 is SGHRS and CDR2 is YFSETQ. Trimming took off 4 bases at V and 0 bases at J, with 16 bases between the two ends. The CDR3 sequence is 17 residues long. This clonotype was observed many times. Its antigen is as yet unknown. Quantitative 5'-RACE with molecular barcodes produced the TCR beta libraries. TCRdb used MiXCR to reprocess the 5' RACE reads, holding one entry per CDR3 protein. The sample carries about 240,000 distinct CDR3 sequences, 7.5% to 9% recorded once. The V and J genes are TRBV5-1 and TRBJ2-2; D perhaps matches TRBD2 (7 bases). The source of this sequence is a male donor with ankylosing spondylitis or in good health (not recorded which). Sample: blood, either unsorted or a sorted T cell fraction (not recorded which). The CDR3 sequence is CASSPRAGAANTGELFF. In DNA form, the CDR3 reads TGCGCCAGCAGCCCTCGGGCGGGGGCCGCGAACACCGGGGAGCTGTTTTTT.